The sequence of this T cell receptor beta chain was determined in a study of vaccination and CD4 T cells after COVID-19. Documented treatment: roughly nine-day PBMC culture with coronavirus spike peptide pools or control peptides (ViraFEST assay). Patients returned positive PCR results between March and December 2020, earlier than US Alpha, Beta and Delta variants. Cultured CD4+ T cell DNA underwent sequencing with the Oncomine TCR Beta short-read assay. TCRdb reprocessed the PCR reads via MiXCR and lists one record per CDR3 protein. In the table there are under 25,000 distinct CDR3 sequences, roughly 29% of which are singletons. As for this clonotype: Its antigen remains unidentified.

CDR1 and CDR2 (germline): WNHNN, SYGVQD (reference sequence). Trimming cost V 6 bases and J 1 base; bases outside gene matches: 11. CDR3 length equals 17 residues. The TCR originated in a human donor with COVID-19. This chain uses TRBV10-1 with TRBJ2-1; 8 bases map to TRBD2. The sequencing input was cultured CD4+ T cells from blood. The CDR3 reads CASRTGTRLLSYNEQFF. As DNA, the CDR3 is TGCGCCAGCAGAACCGGGACTAGATTATTGTCCTACAATGAGCAGTTCTTC.